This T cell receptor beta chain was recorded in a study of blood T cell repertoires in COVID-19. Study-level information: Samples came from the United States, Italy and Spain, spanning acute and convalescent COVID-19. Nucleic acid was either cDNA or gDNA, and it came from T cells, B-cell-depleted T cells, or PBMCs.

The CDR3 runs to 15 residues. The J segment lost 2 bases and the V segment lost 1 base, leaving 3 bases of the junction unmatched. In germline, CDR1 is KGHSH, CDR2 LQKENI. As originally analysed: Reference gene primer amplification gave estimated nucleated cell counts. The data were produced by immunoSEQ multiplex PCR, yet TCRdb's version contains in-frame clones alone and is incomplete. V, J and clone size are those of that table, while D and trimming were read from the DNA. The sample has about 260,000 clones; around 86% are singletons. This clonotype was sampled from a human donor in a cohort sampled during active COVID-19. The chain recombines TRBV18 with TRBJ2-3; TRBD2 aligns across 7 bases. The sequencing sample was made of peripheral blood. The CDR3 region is CASSPLREATDTQYF. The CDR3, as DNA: TGTGCCAGCTCACCACTCCGGGAGGCCACAGATACGCAGTATTTT.